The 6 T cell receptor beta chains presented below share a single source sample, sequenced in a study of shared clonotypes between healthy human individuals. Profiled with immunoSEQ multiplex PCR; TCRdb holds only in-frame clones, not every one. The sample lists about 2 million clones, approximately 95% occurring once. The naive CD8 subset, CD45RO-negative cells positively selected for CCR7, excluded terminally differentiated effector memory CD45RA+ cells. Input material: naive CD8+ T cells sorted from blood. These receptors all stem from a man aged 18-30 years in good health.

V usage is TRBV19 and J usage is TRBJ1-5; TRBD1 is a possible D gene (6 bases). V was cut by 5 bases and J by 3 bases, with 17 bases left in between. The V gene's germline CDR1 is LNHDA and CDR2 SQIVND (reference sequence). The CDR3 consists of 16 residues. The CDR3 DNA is TGTGCCAGTAGTCCCATGGCCTCAGGGGTCAATCAGCCCCAGCATTTT. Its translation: CASSPMASGVNQPQHF.

Here the CDR3 DNA reads TGTGCCAGCACTACGGGGCAGGGCTATGGCTACACCTTC. Translation: CASTTGQGYGYTF. The chain is built from TRBV2 and TRBJ1-2; D might be TRBD1 (5 bases). Per germline, CDR1 SNHLY and CDR2 FYNNEI. The CDR3 is made up of 13 amino acids. Between the trimmed V and J ends, which lost 7 bases and 4 bases, there was a span of 13 bases.

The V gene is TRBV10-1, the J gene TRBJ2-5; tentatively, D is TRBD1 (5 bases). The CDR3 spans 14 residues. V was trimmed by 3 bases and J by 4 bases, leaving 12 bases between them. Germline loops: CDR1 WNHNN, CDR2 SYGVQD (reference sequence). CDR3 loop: CASSERGSGETQYF. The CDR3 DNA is TGCGCCAGCAGTGAAAGGGGTTCGGGAGAGACCCAGTACTTC.

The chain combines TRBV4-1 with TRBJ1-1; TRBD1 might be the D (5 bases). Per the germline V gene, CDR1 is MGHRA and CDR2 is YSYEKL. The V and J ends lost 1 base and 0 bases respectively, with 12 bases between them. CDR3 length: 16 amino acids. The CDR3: CASSQVLTELNTEAFF. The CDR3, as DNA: TGCGCCAGCAGCCAAGTTCTGACAGAGTTGAACACTGAAGCTTTCTTT.

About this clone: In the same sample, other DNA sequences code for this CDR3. The CDR3 region is CASSLVTGELFF. The CDR3, as DNA: TGTGCCAGCAGCTTAGTTACCGGGGAGCTGTTTTTT. This chain joins TRBV7-6 and TRBJ2-2; no clear D. Germline CDR1 SGHVS, CDR2 FNYEAQ. V lost 1 base and J 5 bases, leaving 2 bases between the germline ends. This CDR3 is built from 12 residues.

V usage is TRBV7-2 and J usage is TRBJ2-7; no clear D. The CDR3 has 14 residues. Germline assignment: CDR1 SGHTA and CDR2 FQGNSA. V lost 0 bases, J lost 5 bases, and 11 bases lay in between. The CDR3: CASSLAGRSNEQYF. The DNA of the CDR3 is TGTGCCAGCAGCTTAGCGGGAAGGTCCAACGAGCAGTACTTC.